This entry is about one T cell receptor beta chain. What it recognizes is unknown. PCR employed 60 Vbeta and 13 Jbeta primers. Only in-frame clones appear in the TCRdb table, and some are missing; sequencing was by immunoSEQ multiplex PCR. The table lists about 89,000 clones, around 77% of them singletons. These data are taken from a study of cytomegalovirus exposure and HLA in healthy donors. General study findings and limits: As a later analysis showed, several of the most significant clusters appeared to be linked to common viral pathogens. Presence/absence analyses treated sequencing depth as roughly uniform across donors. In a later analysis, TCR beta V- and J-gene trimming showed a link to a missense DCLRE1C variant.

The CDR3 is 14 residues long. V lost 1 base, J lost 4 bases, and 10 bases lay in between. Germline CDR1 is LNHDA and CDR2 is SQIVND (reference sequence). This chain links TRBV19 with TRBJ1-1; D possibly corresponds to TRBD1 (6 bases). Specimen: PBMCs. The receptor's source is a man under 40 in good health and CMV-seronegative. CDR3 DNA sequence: TGTGCCAGTAGTATAGCCAACAGGGCCACTGAAGCTTTCTTT. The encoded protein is CASSIANRATEAFF. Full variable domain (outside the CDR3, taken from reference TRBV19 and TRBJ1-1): DGGITQSPKYLFRKEGQNVTLSCEQNLNHDAMYWYRQDPGQGLRLIYYSQIVNDFQKGDIAEGYSVSREKKESFPLTVTSAQKNPTAFYLCASSIANRATEAFFGQGTRLTVV.